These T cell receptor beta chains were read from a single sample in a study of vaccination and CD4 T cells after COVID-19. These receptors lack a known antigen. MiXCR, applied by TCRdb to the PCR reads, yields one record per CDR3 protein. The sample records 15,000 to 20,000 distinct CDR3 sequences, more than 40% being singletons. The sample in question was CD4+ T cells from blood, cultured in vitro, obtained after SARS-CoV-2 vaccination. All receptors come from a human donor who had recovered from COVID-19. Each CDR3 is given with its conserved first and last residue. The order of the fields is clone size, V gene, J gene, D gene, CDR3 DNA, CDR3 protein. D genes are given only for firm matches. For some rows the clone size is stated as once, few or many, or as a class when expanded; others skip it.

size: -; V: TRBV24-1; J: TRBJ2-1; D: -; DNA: TGTGCCGCGTCGTACGGGAGCAACAATGAGCAGTTCTTC; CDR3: CAASYGSNNEQFF
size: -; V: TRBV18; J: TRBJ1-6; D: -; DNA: TGTGCCAGCTCACCCCTGGGACACTATAATTCACCCCTCCACTTT; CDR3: CASSPLGHYNSPLHF
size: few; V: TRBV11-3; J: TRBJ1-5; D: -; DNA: TGTGCCAGCAGCCCCCCGCCCCAGCATTTT; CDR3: CASSPPPQHF
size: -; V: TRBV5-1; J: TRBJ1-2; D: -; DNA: TGCGCCAGCAGCCCGACAGCAAACTATGGCTACACCTTC; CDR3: CASSPTANYGYTF
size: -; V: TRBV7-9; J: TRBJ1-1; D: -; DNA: TGTGCCAGCAGCTTATTAGGACAGTCTGAAGCTTTCTTT; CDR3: CASSLLGQSEAFF
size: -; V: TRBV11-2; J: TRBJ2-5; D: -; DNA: TGTGCCAGCAGCTTAGATCTTCAGGAGACCCAGTACTTC; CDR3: CASSLDLQETQYF
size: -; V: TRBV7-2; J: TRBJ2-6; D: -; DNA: TGTGCCAGCAGCTTAGGGGCGGGTTCTGGGGCCAACGTCCTGACTTTC; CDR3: CASSLGAGSGANVLTF
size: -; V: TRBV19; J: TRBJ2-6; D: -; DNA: TGTGCCAGTAGTATGAGCCAAGAGTTGGGGGGCAGAGGGGCCAACGTCCTGACTTTC; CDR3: CASSMSQELGGRGANVLTF
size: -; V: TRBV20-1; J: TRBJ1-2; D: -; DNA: TGCAGTGCTGCGCCAGGGCGCTATGGCTACACCTTC; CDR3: CSAAPGRYGYTF
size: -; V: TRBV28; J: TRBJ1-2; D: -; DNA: TGTGCCAGCATTGCGACAACCCCCTACTATGGCTACACCTTC; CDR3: CASIATTPYYGYTF
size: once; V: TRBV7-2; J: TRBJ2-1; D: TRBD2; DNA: TGTGCCAGCAGCTTACAAGCGGGAGAGGGATACAATGAGCAGTTCTTC; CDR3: CASSLQAGEGYNEQFF
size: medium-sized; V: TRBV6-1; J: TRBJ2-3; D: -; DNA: TGTGCCAGCAGTGAAAACACATACACAGATACGCAGTATTTT; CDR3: CASSENTYTDTQYF
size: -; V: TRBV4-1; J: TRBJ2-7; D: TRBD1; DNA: TGCGCCAGCAGCCAAGAGGGACAGGTCGCCTACGAGCAGTACTTC; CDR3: CASSQEGQVAYEQYF
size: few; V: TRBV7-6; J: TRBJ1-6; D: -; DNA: TGTGCCAGCAGCTTAGCCGGACAGAGGAATTCACCCCTCCACTTT; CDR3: CASSLAGQRNSPLHF
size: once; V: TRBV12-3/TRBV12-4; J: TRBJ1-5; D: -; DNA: TGTGCCAGCAGTTTTTATGGCAATCAGCCCCAGCATTTT; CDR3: CASSFYGNQPQHF
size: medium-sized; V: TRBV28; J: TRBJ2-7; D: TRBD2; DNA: TGTGCCAGCAGAGGAGGGACTAGTTCCTACGAGCAGTACTTC; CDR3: CASRGGTSSYEQYF
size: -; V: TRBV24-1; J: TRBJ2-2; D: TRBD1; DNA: TGTGCCACCAGTGACTCCGGACAGGGGGCAGTTACCGGGGAGCTGTTTTTT; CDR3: CATSDSGQGAVTGELFF
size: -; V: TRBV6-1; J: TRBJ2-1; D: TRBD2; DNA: TGTGCCAGCAGCAATCTAGCGGGAGGTTACAATGAGCAGTTCTTC; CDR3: CASSNLAGGYNEQFF
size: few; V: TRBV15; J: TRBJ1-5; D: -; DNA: TGTGCCACCAGCAGAGAGGGACGGCACAATCAGCCCCAGCATTTT; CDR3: CATSREGRHNQPQHF
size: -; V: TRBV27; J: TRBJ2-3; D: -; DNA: TGTGCCAGCAGTTCTAAGACAGGCACAGATACGCAGTATTTT; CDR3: CASSSKTGTDTQYF
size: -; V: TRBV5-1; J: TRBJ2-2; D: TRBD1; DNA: TGCGCCAGCAGGCGTACAGGGGGCGCCCCCGGGGAGCTGTTTTTT; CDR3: CASRRTGGAPGELFF
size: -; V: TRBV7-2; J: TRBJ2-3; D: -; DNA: TGTGCCAGCAGCTTTATGGGAGCCGGCGGCACAGATACGCAGTATTTT; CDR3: CASSFMGAGGTDTQYF
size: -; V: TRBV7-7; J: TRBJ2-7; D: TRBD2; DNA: TGTGCTAGCAGCCCCTTAGCGGGATTGGGTAACGAGCAGTACTTC; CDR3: CASSPLAGLGNEQYF
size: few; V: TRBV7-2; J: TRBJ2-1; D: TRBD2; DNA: TGTGCCAGCAGCTGGGGACTAGCGGAATACAATGAGCAGTTCTTC; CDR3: CASSWGLAEYNEQFF
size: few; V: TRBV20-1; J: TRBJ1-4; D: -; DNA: TGCAGTGCTACGATCCCGGCGGAGGATGAAAAACTGTTTTTT; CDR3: CSATIPAEDEKLFF
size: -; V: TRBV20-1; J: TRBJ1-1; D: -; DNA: TGCAGTGCTAGCCACAGGGAGGGGGCTGAAGCTTTCTTT; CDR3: CSASHREGAEAFF
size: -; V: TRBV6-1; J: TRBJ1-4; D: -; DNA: TGTGCCAGCAGTGGCCGGACCGGAGCAACTAATGAAAAACTGTTTTTT; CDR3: CASSGRTGATNEKLFF
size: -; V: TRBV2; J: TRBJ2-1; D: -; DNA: TGTGCCAGCAGTGTAAGGCAGGACCGGTTCTTC; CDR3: CASSVRQDRFF
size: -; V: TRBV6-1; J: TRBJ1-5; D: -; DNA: TGTGCCAGCAGTGTCCGGGAAAATCAGCCCCAGCATTTT; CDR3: CASSVRENQPQHF
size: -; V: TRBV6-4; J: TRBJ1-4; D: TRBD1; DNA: TGTGCCAGCACCCCTAAGGGACAGACGACTAATGAAAAACTGTTTTTT; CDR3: CASTPKGQTTNEKLFF
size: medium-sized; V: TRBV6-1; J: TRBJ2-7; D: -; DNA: TGTGCCAGCAGTGGACTAGTAGATTACGAGCAGTACTTC; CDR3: CASSGLVDYEQYF
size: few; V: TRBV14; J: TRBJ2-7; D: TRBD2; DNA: TGTGCCAGCAGCCAATCTACGGGACTAGTAAGGCACGAGCAGTACTTC; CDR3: CASSQSTGLVRHEQYF
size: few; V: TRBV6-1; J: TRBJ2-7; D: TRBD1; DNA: TGTGCCAGCAGTGTAAACCGGGACAGCCGCCACGAGCAGTACTTC; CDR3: CASSVNRDSRHEQYF
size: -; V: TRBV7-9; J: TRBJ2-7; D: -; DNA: TGTGCCAGCAGCACCACGGGCGGGACAACCTACGAGCAGTACTTC; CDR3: CASSTTGGTTYEQYF
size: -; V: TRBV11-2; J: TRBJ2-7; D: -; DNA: TGTGCCAGCAGCACCCTGACGGGAATGAAGACGTACGAGCAGTACTTC; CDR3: CASSTLTGMKTYEQYF
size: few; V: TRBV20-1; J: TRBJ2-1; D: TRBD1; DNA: TGCAGTGCTAGAAGGGGGATGACAGGGTGGAATGAGCAGTTCTTC; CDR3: CSARRGMTGWNEQFF
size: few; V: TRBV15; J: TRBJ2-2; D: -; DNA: TGTGCCACCAGCAGAGATATGGATAGCCCGATCGAACCCGGGGAGCTGTTTTTT; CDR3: CATSRDMDSPIEPGELFF
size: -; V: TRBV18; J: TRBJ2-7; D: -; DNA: TGTGCCAGCTCACCTAGCTCGGGTTCATCAGGCGAGCAGTACTTC; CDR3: CASSPSSGSSGEQYF
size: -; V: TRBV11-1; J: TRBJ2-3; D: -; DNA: TGTGCCAGCAGCTTATTACGGGGTACAGATACGCAGTATTTT; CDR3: CASSLLRGTDTQYF
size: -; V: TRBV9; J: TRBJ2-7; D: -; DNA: TGTGCCAGCAGCGTAGCGGAGGCCCCCTACGAGCAGTACTTC; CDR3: CASSVAEAPYEQYF
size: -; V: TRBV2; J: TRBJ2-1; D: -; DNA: TGTGCCAGCAGTGATGGGCGTAAGCAGTTCTTC; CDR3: CASSDGRKQFF
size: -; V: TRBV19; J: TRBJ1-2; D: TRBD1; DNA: TGTGCCAGTAGCCGACAGGGGAATAGGTATGGCTACACCTTC; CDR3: CASSRQGNRYGYTF
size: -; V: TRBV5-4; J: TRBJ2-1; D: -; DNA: TGTGCCAGCAGCCCGATCCTTGGGGTAGACAATGAGCAGTTCTTC; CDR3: CASSPILGVDNEQFF
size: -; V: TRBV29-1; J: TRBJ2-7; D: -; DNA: TGCAGCGTCCGACAGGGAGGGGTCTACGAGCAGTACTTC; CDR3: CSVRQGGVYEQYF
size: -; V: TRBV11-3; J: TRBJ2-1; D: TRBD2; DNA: TGTGCCAGCAGCTCGATCGATGTAGCGGGAGGACGTGAGCAGTTCTTC; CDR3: CASSSIDVAGGREQFF
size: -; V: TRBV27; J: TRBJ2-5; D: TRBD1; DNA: TGTGCCAGCAGGTCCGTGGGGACAGGGTTAGAAGAGACCCAGTACTTC; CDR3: CASRSVGTGLEETQYF